The rows below give T cell receptor beta chains drawn from one sample of a study of preoperative IRX-2 immunotherapy in early breast cancer. Profiled with immunoSEQ multiplex PCR; TCRdb holds only in-frame clones, not every one. This table holds 34,000 or so clones, roughly four fifths found once. Material: lymph node tissue, obtained from a patient treated with IRX-2 immunotherapy. The receptors derive from a human donor with breast cancer. Each CDR3 is given with its conserved first and last residue. D genes are given only for firm matches. Where a row states a size, it is once, few, many or the class of an expanded clone; other rows omit it.

>TRBV19|NA|TRBD1|TRBJ2-5
CASRPRQGGSANQETQYF
TGTGCCAGTAGACCCCGACAGGGGGGTAGTGCAAACCAAGAGACCCAGTACTTC
>TRBV11-3|once|NA|TRBJ2-7
CASSPNPPNNEQYF
TGTGCCAGCAGCCCAAACCCCCCAAACAACGAGCAGTACTTC
>TRBV6-8|NA|TRBD1|TRBJ2-7
CASSRQGAGEQYF
TGTGCCAGCAGTAGACAGGGGGCTGGCGAGCAGTACTTC
>TRBV28|NA|TRBD1|TRBJ2-7
CASSSPMTGGFYEQYF
TGTGCCAGCAGTTCACCTATGACAGGGGGCTTCTACGAGCAGTACTTC
>TRBV11-3|NA|NA|TRBJ1-3
CASSYGASGNTIYF
TGTGCCAGCAGCTATGGGGCGTCCGGAAACACCATATATTTT
>TRBV28|NA|NA|TRBJ1-4
CASSLPLRKRGGEKLFF
TGTGCCAGCAGTTTACCTTTGAGGAAGCGGGGGGGTGAAAAACTGTTTTTT
>TRBV11-3|NA|TRBD1|TRBJ2-3
CASTSGTEGTDTQYF
TGTGCCAGCACCTCAGGGACAGAGGGGACAGATACGCAGTATTTT
>TRBV19|NA|NA|TRBJ1-3
CATQPAAGGNTIYF
TGTGCCACCCAACCAGCCGCCGGTGGAAACACCATATATTTT
>TRBV28|NA|TRBD1|TRBJ1-1
CASSPSTGWDTEAFF
TGTGCCAGCAGTCCATCGACAGGGTGGGACACTGAAGCTTTCTTT
>TRBV6-8|NA|TRBD1|TRBJ1-2
CASSYLGQAVYGYTF
TGTGCCAGCAGTTACCTTGGACAGGCCGTCTATGGCTACACCTTC
>TRBV19|NA|TRBD1|TRBJ2-3
CASSTRDRGTDTQYF
TGTGCCAGTAGTACCCGGGACAGGGGCACAGATACGCAGTATTTT
>TRBV28|NA|NA|TRBJ2-6
CASSLDRLGVGANVLTF
TGTGCCAGCAGTTTAGACAGACTTGGGGTCGGGGCCAACGTCCTGACTTTC
>TRBV30|NA|TRBD2|TRBJ2-5
CAWSVLAGLQETQYF
TGTGCCTGGAGTGTACTAGCGGGCCTACAAGAGACCCAGTACTTC
>TRBV6-8|NA|TRBD1|TRBJ2-5
CASSKDRGQETQYF
TGTGCCAGCAGTAAAGACAGGGGACAAGAGACCCAGTACTTC
>TRBV29-1|once|NA|TRBJ2-7
CSVVGENLSYEQYF
TGCAGCGTTGTTGGCGAAAACCTCTCCTACGAGCAGTACTTC
>TRBV6-4|NA|NA|TRBJ1-4
CATNKGATNEKLFF
TGTGCCACAAACAAGGGGGCAACTAATGAAAAACTGTTTTTT
>TRBV5-1|NA|NA|TRBJ1-1
CASSLGGHVNTEAFF
TGCGCCAGCAGCTTGGGAGGGCACGTGAACACTGAAGCTTTCTTT
>TRBV23-1|NA|NA|TRBJ2-7
CASSLFGLYEQYF
TGCGCCAGCAGCTTGTTCGGATTATACGAGCAGTACTTC
>TRBV28|NA|NA|TRBJ1-1
CASSLRLRNTEAFF
TGTGCCAGCAGTTTAAGGCTGCGGAACACTGAAGCTTTCTTT
>TRBV7-1|once|NA|TRBJ1-1
CASSDGRGGTEAFF
TGTGCCAGCAGTGATGGCCGGGGCGGTACTGAAGCTTTCTTT
>TRBV6-8|NA|TRBD2|TRBJ2-3
CASVEAGGPTDTQYF
TGTGCCAGCGTCGAGGCGGGGGGGCCGACAGATACGCAGTATTTT
>TRBV12-2|few|NA|TRBJ1-2
CASRLAQVVRGKPYGYTF
TGTGCAAGTCGCTTAGCCCAGGTGGTCAGAGGCAAGCCCTATGGCTACACCTTC
>TRBV30|few|TRBD1|TRBJ1-1
CAWNPLDRTEAFF
TGTGCCTGGAACCCTCTGGACAGGACTGAAGCTTTCTTT
>TRBV5-1|NA|TRBD1|TRBJ2-7
CASSLRDSSYEQYF
TGCGCCAGCAGCTTGAGGGACAGCTCCTACGAGCAGTACTTC
>TRBV19|NA|NA|TRBJ2-5
CASSARELQETQYF
TGTGCCAGTAGCGCAAGGGAATTGCAAGAGACCCAGTACTTC
>TRBV18|few|TRBD1|TRBJ1-4
CASSPTGGNEKLFF
TGTGCCAGCTCACCGACAGGGGGAAATGAAAAACTGTTTTTT
>TRBV5-1|NA|NA|TRBJ1-3
CASSLGDRGNTIYF
TGCGCCAGCAGCTTGGGGGACCGTGGAAACACCATATATTTT
>TRBV29-1|NA|NA|TRBJ2-1
CSVDEVPSGEQFF
TGCAGCGTTGATGAGGTACCGTCGGGCGAGCAGTTCTTC
>TRBV6-8|NA|TRBD2|TRBJ2-7
CASSYGGGISYEQYF
TGTGCCAGCAGTTATGGCGGGGGGATCTCCTACGAGCAGTACTTC
>TRBV6-8|NA|TRBD1|TRBJ2-7
CASSYSGKTYRGIYEQYF
TGTGCCAGCAGTTACTCCGGAAAGACTTACAGGGGTATCTACGAGCAGTACTTC
>TRBV29-1|NA|NA|TRBJ2-3
CSVAGGEITDTQYF
TGCAGCGTTGCCGGGGGCGAAATCACAGATACGCAGTATTTT
>TRBV19|NA|TRBD2|TRBJ2-3
CASTLAGGIDTQYF
TGTGCCAGTACCCTAGCGGGAGGTATAGATACGCAGTATTTT
>TRBV28|NA|NA|TRBJ2-5
CASSFGPDGNQETQYF
TGTGCCAGCAGTTTTGGGCCAGACGGAAACCAAGAGACCCAGTACTTC
>TRBV15|once|TRBD1|TRBJ2-7
CATSRAGQGQYEQYF
TGTGCCACCAGCAGAGCGGGACAGGGTCAGTACGAGCAGTACTTC
>TRBV6-8|NA|NA|TRBJ2-7
CASSYSPGVSEQYF
TGTGCCAGCAGTTACTCTCCCGGAGTGAGCGAGCAGTACTTC
>TRBV18|NA|NA|TRBJ2-7
CASSHAGVRPSSYEQYF
TGTGCCAGCTCACATGCTGGAGTTCGCCCGAGCTCCTACGAGCAGTACTTC
>TRBV18|NA|TRBD1|TRBJ1-2
CASSPGTGAFYGYTF
TGTGCCAGCTCACCAGGGACAGGGGCTTTCTATGGCTACACCTTC
>TRBV29-1|NA|NA|TRBJ1-1
CSVGASGRNEAFF
TGCAGCGTGGGGGCCTCCGGGAGGAATGAAGCTTTCTTT
>TRBV23-1|NA|NA|TRBJ1-4
CARPGGVGVSTNEKLFF
TGCGCCAGACCTGGGGGCGTCGGGGTGTCAACTAATGAAAAACTGTTTTTT
>TRBV18|NA|NA|TRBJ1-1
CASSLGRDTEAFF
TGTGCCAGCTCACTGGGACGGGACACTGAAGCTTTCTTT
>TRBV19|NA|NA|TRBJ1-6
CASSIGGGGSPLHF
TGTGCCAGTAGTATCGGCGGGGGGGGTTCACCCCTCCACTTT
>TRBV11-3|NA|TRBD2|TRBJ2-5
CASSPTTSAQETQYF
TGTGCCAGCAGCCCGACGACTAGCGCCCAAGAGACCCAGTACTTC
>TRBV30|once|NA|TRBJ1-6
CAWSGGSPLHF
TGTGCCTGGAGTGGAGGGTCACCCCTCCACTTT
>TRBV27|NA|TRBD1|TRBJ1-2
CASSLSGQGDGYTF
TGTGCCAGCAGTCTATCGGGGCAGGGGGATGGCTACACCTTC
>TRBV19|NA|NA|TRBJ1-5
CASSLSGAVWNQPQHF
TGTGCCAGTAGCCTGTCCGGGGCTGTGTGGAATCAGCCCCAGCATTTT
>TRBV6-8|NA|NA|TRBJ2-2
CASPPIAPNTGELFF
TGTGCCAGCCCCCCGATAGCGCCGAACACCGGGGAGCTGTTTTTT
>TRBV18|NA|TRBD2|TRBJ2-5
CASSGEGLAVQETQYF
TGTGCCAGCTCAGGAGAGGGACTAGCGGTCCAAGAGACCCAGTACTTC
>TRBV19|NA|TRBD1|TRBJ2-7
CASNSGGWDEQYF
TGTGCCAGTAACTCAGGGGGCTGGGACGAGCAGTACTTC
>TRBV15|NA|NA|TRBJ2-7
CATSRSGLAYEQYF
TGTGCCACCAGCAGAAGTGGGCTCGCCTACGAGCAGTACTTC
>TRBV6-8|NA|TRBD2|TRBJ2-5
CASSYLAGVWETQYF
TGTGCTAGCAGTTACCTAGCGGGAGTATGGGAGACCCAGTACTTC
>TRBV9|NA|NA|TRBJ2-1
CASSGRDSSYNEQFF
TGTGCCAGCAGCGGAAGGGACTCTTCATACAATGAGCAGTTCTTC